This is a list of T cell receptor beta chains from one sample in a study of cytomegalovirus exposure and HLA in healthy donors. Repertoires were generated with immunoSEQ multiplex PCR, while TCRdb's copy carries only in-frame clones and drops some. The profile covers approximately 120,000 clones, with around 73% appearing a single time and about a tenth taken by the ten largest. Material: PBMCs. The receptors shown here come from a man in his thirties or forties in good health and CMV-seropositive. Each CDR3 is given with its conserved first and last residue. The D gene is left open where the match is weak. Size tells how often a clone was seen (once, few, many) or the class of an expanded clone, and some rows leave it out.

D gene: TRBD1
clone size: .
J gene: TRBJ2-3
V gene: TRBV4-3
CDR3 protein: CASSQEANRGRLDTQYF
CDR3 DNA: TGCGCCAGCAGCCAAGAAGCGAACAGGGGGCGCTTAGATACGCAGTATTTT

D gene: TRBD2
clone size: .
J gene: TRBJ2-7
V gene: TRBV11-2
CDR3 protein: CASSWGTRALEQYF
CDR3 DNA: TGTGCCAGCAGCTGGGGGACTAGAGCTCTCGAGCAGTACTTC

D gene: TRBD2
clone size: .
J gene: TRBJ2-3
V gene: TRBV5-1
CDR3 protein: CASSLGLAGNRQYF
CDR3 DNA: TGCGCCAGCAGCTTGGGGCTAGCGGGTAATAGGCAGTATTTT

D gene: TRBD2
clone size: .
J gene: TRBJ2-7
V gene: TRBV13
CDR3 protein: CASSNSGRGGEQYF
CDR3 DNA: TGTGCCAGCAGCAATAGCGGGAGGGGCGGCGAGCAGTACTTC

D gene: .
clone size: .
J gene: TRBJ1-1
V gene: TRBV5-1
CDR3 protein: CASSLGRAGGTEAFF
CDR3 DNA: TGCGCCAGCAGCCTGGGGAGGGCGGGTGGGACTGAAGCTTTCTTT

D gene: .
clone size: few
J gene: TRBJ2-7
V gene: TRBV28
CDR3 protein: CASAGGFYEQYF
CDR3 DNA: TGTGCCAGCGCCGGAGGATTCTACGAGCAGTACTTC

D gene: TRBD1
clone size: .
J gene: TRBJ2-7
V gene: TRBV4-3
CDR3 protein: CASSQRTGGPYEQYF
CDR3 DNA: TGCGCCAGCAGCCAAAGGACAGGGGGCCCCTACGAGCAGTACTTC

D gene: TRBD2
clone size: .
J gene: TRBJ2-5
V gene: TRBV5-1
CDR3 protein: CASSLVFNKGLAGRSAETQYF
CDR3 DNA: TGCGCCAGCAGCTTGGTTTTTAATAAAGGGCTAGCGGGAAGGTCTGCGGAGACCCAGTACTTC

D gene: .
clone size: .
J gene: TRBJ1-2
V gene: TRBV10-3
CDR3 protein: CAISEGQPIALNYGYTF
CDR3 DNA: TGTGCCATCAGTGAAGGACAGCCCATAGCGCTTAACTATGGCTACACCTTC

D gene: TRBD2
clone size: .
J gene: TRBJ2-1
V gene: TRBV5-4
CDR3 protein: CASSFPSGSSYNEQFF
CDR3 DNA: TGTGCCAGCAGCTTCCCTAGCGGCTCCTCCTACAATGAGCAGTTCTTC

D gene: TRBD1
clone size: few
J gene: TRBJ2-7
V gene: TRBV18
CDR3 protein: CASSPSRDRLSEQYF
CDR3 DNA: TGTGCCAGCTCACCCAGTAGGGACAGGTTGAGCGAGCAGTACTTC